Listed here are 27 T cell receptor beta chains from one sample, sequenced in a study of post-analysis software for immune sequencing data. General observations from the study: TRBV segments more frequent in patients than in controls numbered five and included TRBV5-6, TRBV5-1 and TRBV20-1.

Carried by the TCR beta cDNA libraries were unique molecular identifiers. TCRdb reanalysed the PCR reads using MiXCR and keeps one entry per CDR3 protein. The sample carries some 500,000 distinct CDR3 sequences, roughly 45% recorded once. These receptors have no identified antigens. Sample: blood. All receptors derive from a girl aged 10 to 17 with multiple sclerosis.

This clonotype was seen just once. This chain uses TRBV5-1 with TRBJ2-5, with D possibly being TRBD2 (6 bases). Germline-derived CDR1 and CDR2 are SGHRS and YFSETQ. V lost 5 bases to trimming and J lost 5 bases, with 19 bases between them. The CDR3 length is 15 residues. The CDR3 coding sequence is TGCGCCAGCAGGGGACGAGCGGGTCCCGGGGAGACCCAGTACTTC. This gives the protein CASRGRAGPGETQYF.

This clonotype has a handful of counts. V and J are TRBV10-3 and TRBJ1-5; 8 positions match TRBD1. CDR1 is ENHRY, CDR2 SYGVKD, per germline. Trimming at V came to 3 bases and at J to 0 bases, leaving 4 bases not matched to a gene. There are 16 residues in the CDR3. For the CDR3, the DNA is TGTGCCATCAGTGAAACACAGGGGGATAGCAATCAGCCCCAGCATTTT. As protein: CAISETQGDSNQPQHF.

There are a few counts of this clonotype. The chain combines TRBV6-5 with TRBJ2-7; D is ambiguous. The CDR3 contains 15 residues. V was shortened by 0 bases and J by 3 bases, with 12 bases between the two germline ends. CDR1 and CDR2 from the germline V gene are MNHEY and SVGAGI. The CDR3 sequence is CASSYSIERIYEQYF. In DNA, the CDR3 is TGTGCCAGCAGTTACTCGATCGAGCGAATCTACGAGCAGTACTTC.

This clonotype was seen a handful of times. V gene TRBV4-1 combines with J gene TRBJ2-7, with no clear D. The CDR3 length is 15 residues. Trimming left V 1 base short and J 0 bases short, with 10 bases between. Germline loops: CDR1 MGHRA, CDR2 YSYEKL. The CDR3 DNA is TGCGCCAGCAGCCAAGGGGCACACTACTCCTACGAGCAGTACTTC. Encoded protein: CASSQGAHYSYEQYF.

The CDR3 spells CASALSGTYNEQFF. The DNA of the CDR3 is TGTGCCAGCGCACTTAGCGGGACCTACAATGAGCAGTTCTTC. The chain joins TRBV12-3 or TRBV12-4 to TRBJ2-1; 8 bases map to TRBD2. The CDR3 covers 14 residues. J gave up 2 bases and V 8 bases, and 5 bases lay outside the gene matches.

V is TRBV3-1 and J is TRBJ2-7; TRBD2 agrees at 11 bases. The CDR3 is 15 amino acids. Germline CDR1 and CDR2: LGHDT and YNNKEL (reference sequence). V dropped 0 bases and J dropped 4; count of bases not matched to a gene: 2. The CDR3 loop reads CASSQDRTSGYEQYF. DNA for the CDR3: TGTGCCAGCAGCCAAGACAGGACTAGCGGGTACGAGCAGTACTTC.

This chain links TRBV18 with TRBJ1-2; no reliable D call. CDR3 length: 12 amino acids. Trimming cost V 5 bases and J 0 bases, with 4 bases left between them. Germline assignment: CDR1 KGHSH and CDR2 LQKENI. In DNA, the CDR3 is TGTGCCAGCTCATACGCTAACTATGGCTACACCTTC. The encoded protein is CASSYANYGYTF.

This clonotype was detected only a few times. The chain has TRBV20-1 and TRBJ1-2, with D perhaps matching TRBD1 (6 bases). CDR1 is DFQATT and CDR2 is SNEGSKA in the germline V gene (reference sequence). The CDR3 length is 13 residues. Trimming left V 0 bases short and J 7 bases short, with 12 bases between. The CDR3 DNA reads as TGCAGTGCTAGAGACGCGGGAGGGGGTGGCTACACCTTC. As protein: CSARDAGGGGYTF.

This sequence joins TRBV20-1 and TRBJ2-7; TRBD2 agrees at 12 bases. The CDR3 spans 14 residues. From germline, CDR1 is DFQATT and CDR2 SNEGSKA (reference sequence). Losses at the gene ends were 7 bases for V and 1 base for J; bases not matched to a gene: 5. In DNA, the CDR3 is TGCAGTGGCACGGGACTAGCGGGTTCCTACGAGCAGTACTTC. This translates into CSGTGLAGSYEQYF.

This chain connects TRBV5-5 to TRBJ2-7; D possibly matches TRBD1 or TRBD2 (6 bases each). CDR3 length: 15 amino acids. CDR1 and CDR2 from the germline V gene are SGHKS and YYEKEE (reference sequence). The ends were cut back, 4 bases at V and 3 bases at J, with 17 bases in the middle. CDR3 DNA sequence: TGTGCCAGCAGCCTAGGGGGGACCCACAACTACGAGCAGTACTTC. Amino acid sequence: CASSLGGTHNYEQYF.

The chain combines TRBV5-1 with TRBJ2-1; 7 positions agree with TRBD2. The ends lost 4 bases at V and 14 bases at J; junction bases unmatched: 3. The CDR3 has 10 residues. In germline, CDR1 is SGHRS, CDR2 YFSETQ. This CDR3 is CASSNGTKFF. The CDR3 region has the DNA TGCGCCAGCAGCAACGGGACTAAGTTCTTC.

This clonotype has just a few counts. V is TRBV5-1 and J is TRBJ2-7; D is unresolved. CDR1 SGHRS and CDR2 YFSETQ come from the germline V gene. Trimming pared 0 bases from V and 0 bases from J, leaving 13 bases between. The CDR3 contains 16 residues. DNA for the CDR3: TGCGCCAGCAGCTTGGTTGTCGCGAATCCCTCCTACGAGCAGTACTTC. Its translation is CASSLVVANPSYEQYF.

The chain has TRBV5-6 and TRBJ2-5; 9 bases agree with TRBD1. There are 15 residues in the CDR3. With V trimmed by 2 bases and J by 5 bases, 7 bases remained unmatched. From germline, CDR1 is SGHDT and CDR2 YYEEEE. The CDR3 sequence: CASSFRDRDWETQYF. As DNA, the CDR3 is TGTGCCAGCAGCTTCCGGGACAGGGATTGGGAGACCCAGTACTTC.

The DNA of the CDR3 is TGTGCCAGCAGTGAAGAGAGGGGCAACACCATATATTTT. The encoded protein is CASSEERGNTIYF. The J gene is TRBJ1-3, the V gene TRBV6-1; possibly TRBD1 for D (5 bases). Trimming cost V 1 base and J 7 bases, with 8 bases left between them. This CDR3 comprises 13 residues. The V gene's germline CDR1 is MNHNS and CDR2 SASEGT.

The V and J genes are TRBV9 and TRBJ2-5, with unresolved D. The J call may be wrong; the DNA end is better matched by TRBJ2-7. This CDR3 contains 14 residues. CDR1 is SGDLS and CDR2 is YYNGEE in the germline V gene. Here the CDR3 DNA reads TGTGCCAGCAGCGTAGCTAACACCAACTACGAGCAGTACTTC. Translating it yields CASSVANTNYEQYF.

This chain links TRBV4-2 with TRBJ2-5, with 9 bases identical to TRBD1. CDR1 is LGHNA and CDR2 is YNFKEQ in the germline V gene. The trim removed 0 bases at V and 4 bases at J, leaving 3 bases unmatched. This CDR3 is 15 amino acids long. The CDR3 DNA reads TGTGCCAGCAGCCAAGAGGGACAGGGAGGAGAGACCCAGTACTTC. Amino acids: CASSQEGQGGETQYF.

This clonotype came up a few times. The J gene is TRBJ2-1, the V gene TRBV20-1; 13 bases line up with TRBD2. CDR1 is DFQATT and CDR2 is SNEGSKA in the germline V gene (reference sequence). J gave up 7 bases and V 5 bases, and 8 bases lay outside the gene matches. This CDR3 has 15 amino acids. CDR3 region: CSAAGLAGDENEQFF. The CDR3 nucleotides are TGCAGTGCTGCAGGACTAGCGGGAGACGAAAATGAGCAGTTCTTC.

The CDR3 here is CASSPTGRRNQPQHF. The CDR3 nucleotides read TGTGCCAGCAGTCCTACGGGACGCCGCAATCAGCCCCAGCATTTT. The V and J genes are TRBV12-3 or TRBV12-4 and TRBJ1-5, with D tentatively TRBD1 (5 bases). The CDR3 spans 15 residues. V was pared by 5 bases and J by 2 bases, with 13 bases between.

A few counts support this clonotype. The V and J genes are TRBV20-1 and TRBJ1-1; 7 positions match TRBD1. The V gene end was trimmed by 5 bases and the J gene end by 5 bases; junction bases not matched to a gene: 8. The CDR3 sequence is 13 residues long. Germline V CDR1 and CDR2: DFQATT, SNEGSKA (reference sequence). The CDR3 protein is CSAPGQGVTEAFF. CDR3 DNA sequence: TGCAGTGCTCCCGGGCAGGGGGTAACTGAAGCTTTCTTT.

V is TRBV7-2 and J is TRBJ2-5; 11 positions agree with TRBD2. Germline trimming cut 1 base from V and 4 bases from J; bases unmatched to any gene: 8. The germline V gene has CDR1 SGHTA and CDR2 FQGNSA. CDR3 length equals 17 residues. As DNA, the CDR3 is TGTGCCAGCAGCTTAGGGCATTCTAGCGGGAGGATAGAGACCCAGTACTTC. This translates into CASSLGHSSGRIETQYF.

The gene calls are TRBV13 and TRBJ2-1, with TRBD2 matching 10 bases. The CDR3 has 14 residues. Trimming took 5 bases from V and 6 from J; bases not matched to a gene: 4. Germline loops: CDR1 PRHDT, CDR2 FYEKMQ (reference sequence). The CDR3 nucleotides are TGTGCCAGCAGCGGGGGACTAGCGCTCAATGAGCAGTTCTTC. Translated, it gives CASSGGLALNEQFF.

This clonotype turned up a few times. The chain uses TRBV6-4 and TRBJ2-3; 14 nucleotides agree with TRBD2. The CDR3 runs 15 residues. Germline-derived CDR1 and CDR2 are MRHNA and SNTAGT. Trimming took 8 bases from V and 3 from J; bases not matched to a gene: 4. CDR3 amino acids: CASAGTSGSTDTQYF. DNA for the CDR3: TGTGCCAGCGCCGGGACTAGCGGGAGTACAGATACGCAGTATTTT.

The chain joins TRBV7-9 to TRBJ2-7; D might be TRBD2 (6 bases). This CDR3 is built from 16 residues. V was clipped by 5 bases and J by 0 bases, with 17 bases between them. CDR1 is SEHNR, CDR2 FQNEAQ, per germline (reference sequence). In DNA form, the CDR3 reads TGTGCCAGCAGCCCAAATAGCGGACTGGCCTCCTACGAGCAGTACTTC. This encodes CASSPNSGLASYEQYF.

The gene calls are TRBV12-3 or TRBV12-4 and TRBJ2-5; tentative D call: TRBD1 (6 bases). Between the trimmed V and J ends, which lost 6 bases and 3 bases, there was a span of 14 bases. The CDR3 totals 14 residues. The CDR3 DNA sequence: TGTGCCAGCAGCGTAGGGGGAGCTGAAGAGACCCAGTACTTC. Amino acids: CASSVGGAEETQYF.

The V call is TRBV15, the J call TRBJ1-6; 7 positions agree with TRBD1. Trimming cost V 0 bases and J 8 bases; bases outside gene matches: 13. The CDR3 loop spans 18 amino acids. The V gene's germline CDR1 is LNHNV and CDR2 YYDKDF (reference sequence). The CDR3 DNA reads TGTGCCACCAGCAGAGAGGCCGGGTACGGGACAGCGGATTCACCCCTCCACTTT. Protein sequence: CATSREAGYGTADSPLHF.

The CDR3 DNA is TGTGCCAGCAGCTTAGAACTAGCTACTCCCTACGAGCAGTACTTC. Its translation: CASSLELATPYEQYF. The chain couples TRBV7-6 to TRBJ2-7; tentative D call: TRBD2 (6 bases). The length of the CDR3 is 15 residues. Trimming pared 1 base from V and 2 bases from J, leaving 12 bases between. Per the germline V gene, CDR1 is SGHVS and CDR2 is FNYEAQ.

The chain uses TRBV20-1 and TRBJ1-1; TRBD1 aligns across 7 bases. The CDR3 runs to 12 residues. Per germline, CDR1 DFQATT and CDR2 SNEGSKA (reference sequence). The junction had 4 bases not matched to a gene; V was cut back by 5 bases and J by 4 bases. In nucleotides, the CDR3 is TGCAGTGCTCCATACAGGGGCACTGAAGCTTTCTTT. It encodes CSAPYRGTEAFF.